These 11 T cell receptor beta chains were sequenced from one sample in a study of T cells in Graves' hyperthyroidism and ophthalmopathy. TCR beta CDR3 regions were amplified from RNA transcripts. Using the HTBI primer set, a first-round RT-PCR was run on the TCR CDR3. TCRdb reprocessed the multiplex PCR reads with MiXCR, giving one entry per CDR3 protein. The sample lists about 290,000 distinct CDR3 sequences, roughly 15% occurring once. The sequencing input was blood. These receptors were taken from a man in his thirties or forties with Graves' hyperthyroidism.

The rearrangement uses TRBV9 and TRBJ1-6, with D uncertain. Between the trimmed V and J ends, which lost 1 base and 12 bases, there was a span of 14 bases. The CDR3 is 14 amino acids. Germline V gives CDR1 SGDLS, CDR2 YYNGEE. Written as DNA, the CDR3 is TGTGCCAGCAGCGTAAACGACGTTCTCGTACCCCTCCACTTT. Translated, it gives CASSVNDVLVPLHF.

A note on this clonotype: Relative to the germline gene, one junction end is altered; a read error may explain this. The chain employs TRBV20-1 and TRBJ1-4, with no clear D. Germline loops: CDR1 DFQATT, CDR2 SNEGSKA (reference sequence). There are 15 residues in the CDR3. As DNA, the CDR3 is TGCAGTGCTCGAGATAGGAGAGGTGCGGATGAAAAACTGTTTTTT. Protein sequence: CSARDRRGADEKLFF.

This clonotype was observed a handful of times. V gene TRBV6-1 combines with J gene TRBJ1-1; tentative D call: TRBD1 (6 bases). Trimming removed 5 bases at V and 4 bases at J, with 17 bases between. This CDR3 has 15 residues. The germline gives CDR1 MNHNS, CDR2 SASEGT. This chain's CDR3 is CASSYPGARSTEAFF. CDR3 DNA: TGTGCCAGCAGTTACCCGGGGGCGCGGAGCACTGAAGCTTTCTTT.

There are a few counts of this clonotype. The chain carries TRBV7-9 and TRBJ1-1, with D uncertain. CDR3 length: 15 residues. CDR1 is SEHNR, CDR2 FQNEAQ, per germline (reference sequence). Trimming pared 3 bases from V and 1 base from J, leaving 12 bases between. DNA for the CDR3: TGTGCCAGCAGCTTCCCCATGGGGAGGAACACTGAAGCTTTCTTT. It specifies CASSFPMGRNTEAFF.

This clonotype appeared many times. The chain employs TRBV7-3 and TRBJ2-3; 10 bases fit TRBD1. Germline loops: CDR1 SGHTA, CDR2 FQGTGA. This CDR3 is 16 amino acids long. Losses at the gene ends were 3 bases for V and 2 bases for J; bases not matched to a gene: 5. The DNA for the CDR3 is TGTGCCAGCAGCTTGACAGGGGGCGTCCTCACAGATACGCAGTATTTT. Amino acids: CASSLTGGVLTDTQYF.

V gene TRBV20-1 combines with J gene TRBJ2-7, with 10 bases aligning to TRBD1. Germline-derived CDR1 and CDR2 are DFQATT and SNEGSKA (reference sequence). V dropped 0 bases and J dropped 2; count of bases not matched to a gene: 7. The CDR3 length is 16 residues. CDR3: CSARDASGTGAYEQYF. CDR3 in DNA: TGCAGTGCTAGAGATGCGTCCGGGACAGGGGCCTACGAGCAGTACTTC.

This clonotype was observed a handful of times. The CDR3, as DNA: TGTGCCAGCAGCTTAGAAGGGGAGGGATACACCGGGGAGCTGTTTTTT. Translated, it gives CASSLEGEGYTGELFF. The chain uses TRBV7-3 and TRBJ2-2, with 7 positions matching TRBD2. This CDR3 spans 16 amino acids. J gave up 3 bases and V 2 bases, and 6 bases lay outside the gene matches. The germline V gene encodes CDR1 SGHTA and CDR2 FQGTGA.

The V call is TRBV20-1, the J call TRBJ1-1; no clear D. The germline gives CDR1 DFQATT, CDR2 SNEGSKA (reference sequence). The CDR3 covers 14 residues. The V end lost 3 bases, the J end lost 10 bases, and 21 bases lay between the germline ends. CDR3 nucleotide sequence: TGCAGTGCTAGGGCTTCGGGGAGCGGCCCGACAGCTTTCTTT. This encodes CSARASGSGPTAFF.

This clonotype was recorded a few times. V is TRBV20-1 and J is TRBJ2-7, with D possibly being TRBD1 (6 bases). The CDR3 is 15 residues long. The ends were cut back, 3 bases at V and 3 bases at J, with 18 bases in the middle. Germline loops: CDR1 DFQATT, CDR2 SNEGSKA (reference sequence). The CDR3 nucleotides read TGCAGTGCTAGCAAAGGACAGTCCTATCTCTACGAGCAGTACTTC. Protein: CSASKGQSYLYEQYF.

With respect to this clonotype: This could be a read error, since a much larger clone is one nucleotide away. This sequence joins TRBV5-1 and TRBJ2-3; D possibly corresponds to TRBD2 (5 bases). The CDR3 spans 12 residues. From germline, CDR1 is SGHRS and CDR2 YFSETQ. CDR3 in DNA: TGCACCAGCAGGCGGGGCACAGATACGCAGTATTTT. This sequence encodes CTSRRGTDTQYF. Full variable domain (missing parts from reference TRBV5-1 and TRBJ2-3): KAGVTQTPRYLIKTRGQQVTLSCSPISGHRSVSWYQQTPGQGLQFLFEYFSETQRNKGNFPGRFSGRQFSNSRSEMNVSTLELGDSALYLCTSRRGTDTQYFGPGTRLTVL.

This clonotype was counted many times. Sequence at one end of the junction differs from germline and may be a read error. This sequence joins TRBV5-1 and TRBJ2-7; possibly TRBD2 for D (5 bases). CDR3 size: 14 residues. The germline V gene encodes CDR1 SGHRS and CDR2 YFSETQ. In DNA, the CDR3 is TGCGCCAGCAGATTGGAGGAATACTCCTACGAGCAGTACTTC. Its translation is CASRLEEYSYEQYF.